This passage covers 5 T cell receptor beta chains from one sample sequenced in a study of OX40 agonist ivuxolimab in advanced cancers. Produced via immunoSEQ multiplex PCR; TCRdb's table is partial and in-frame only. The sample has 90,000 to 95,000 clones; about 89% are singletons. This material consisted of CD4+ or CD8+ T cells sorted from blood, taken in a trial of the OX40 agonist ivuxolimab. The receptors stem from an adult with an advanced solid tumor such as melanoma, head and neck, liver or kidney cancer.

The chain links TRBV5-5 to TRBJ1-2; 8 nucleotides match TRBD1. This CDR3 has 14 residues. V shed 4 bases, J shed 3 bases, and the junction held 5 bases outside the gene matches. CDR1 SGHKS and CDR2 YYEKEE come from the germline V gene (reference sequence). Here the CDR3 reads CASSPGDRHYGYTF. In DNA form, the CDR3 reads TGTGCCAGCAGCCCCGGGGACAGGCACTATGGCTACACCTTC. The entire variable domain, with the rest obtained from reference TRBV5-5 and TRBJ1-2, is as follows: DAGVTQSPTHLIKTRGQQVTLRCSPISGHKSVSWYQQVLGQGPQFIFQYYEKEERGRGNFPDRFSARQFPNYSSELNVNALLLGDSALYLCASSPGDRHYGYTFGSGTRLTVV.

The J gene is TRBJ2-4, the V gene TRBV2, with 7 bases that match TRBD2. Germline values: CDR1 SNHLY, CDR2 FYNNEI. The CDR3 runs 15 residues. V shed 1 base, J shed 6 bases, and the junction held 6 bases outside the gene matches. CDR3 DNA: TGTGCCAGCAGTGAAGTGGGCGGGAGTTCAAACATTCAGTACTTC. Residues: CASSEVGGSSNIQYF.

This sequence joins TRBV5-1 and TRBJ2-1; 14 nucleotides align to TRBD2. The CDR3 runs to 16 residues. The germline V gene encodes CDR1 SGHRS and CDR2 YFSETQ. V was pared by 4 bases and J by 6 bases, with 6 bases of the junction left unmatched. The CDR3 region has the DNA TGCGCCAGCAGCAGTCGACTAGCGGGAGGGGGCAATGAGCAGTTCTTC. Translating it yields CASSSRLAGGGNEQFF.

The V and J genes are TRBV19 and TRBJ1-1; 7 bases agree with TRBD1. V dropped 6 bases and J dropped 5; count of bases not matched to a gene: 6. There are 13 residues in the CDR3. The germline V gene encodes CDR1 LNHDA and CDR2 SQIVND (reference sequence). The CDR3 DNA is TGTGCCAGTAGGGGTAGGGGGCGGACTGAAGCTTTCTTT. As protein: CASRGRGRTEAFF.

Points on this clone: In the same sample, other DNA sequences code for this CDR3. The chain combines TRBV10-3 with TRBJ1-5; D is undetermined. Germline-derived CDR1 and CDR2 are ENHRY and SYGVKD. V shed 5 bases and J shed 1 base, with 18 bases lying between them. The CDR3 is made up of 17 amino acids. In nucleotides, the CDR3 is TGTGCCATCAGTACCAACCCCTTGGGTGACAGCAATCAGCCCCAGCATTTT. Translated: CAISTNPLGDSNQPQHF.